This T cell receptor (beta chain) was sequenced for a study of T cells after yellow fever vaccination. TCR cDNA, made by 5'RACE template switching, carried an added universal primer site and UMIs. One entry per CDR3 protein, called by TCRdb with MiXCR from the 5' RACE reads. The sample has 250,000 to 400,000 distinct CDR3 sequences, 3.5% to 4.5% seen once; the top ten hold just under 20%. This clonotype came up a few times. Its antigen is unidentified. Study results and caveats: Repertoires sorted by FACS could include abundant clonotypes that are contaminants from the bulk population. Subsequent to the booster, the majority of primary-vaccination clones reappeared (less than 97% CD4, around 85% CD8). The CD4 compartment and the CD8 compartment contained a small share of clonotypes in common.

The receptor comes from a young man who received the YFV17D yellow fever vaccine. The source material was PBMCs, sampled 15 days after the yellow fever booster vaccination.

The CDR3 coding sequence is TGTGCCAGCAGTCCAACTAGCGTAGTAACGGATACGCAGTATTTT. Protein: CASSPTSVVTDTQYF. This chain uses TRBV28 with TRBJ2-3; 7 nucleotides line up with TRBD2. Germline V gene sequence: CDR1 MDHEN, CDR2 SYDVKM. This CDR3 region has 15 residues. V shed 5 bases and J 6 bases; nucleotides not matched to a gene: 11.